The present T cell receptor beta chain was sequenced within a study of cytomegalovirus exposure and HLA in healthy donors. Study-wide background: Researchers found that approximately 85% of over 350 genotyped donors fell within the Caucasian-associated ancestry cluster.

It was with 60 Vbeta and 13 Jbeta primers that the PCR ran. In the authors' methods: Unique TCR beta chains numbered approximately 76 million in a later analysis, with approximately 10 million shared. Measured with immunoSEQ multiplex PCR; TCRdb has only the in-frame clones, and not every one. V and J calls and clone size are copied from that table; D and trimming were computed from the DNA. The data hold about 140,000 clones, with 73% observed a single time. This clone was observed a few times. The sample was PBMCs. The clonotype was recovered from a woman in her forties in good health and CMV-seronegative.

CDR3 protein: CASSGGAAYNEQFF. CDR3 bases: TGCGCCAGCAGCGGGGGCGCCGCTTACAATGAGCAGTTCTTC. The chain couples TRBV5-1 to TRBJ2-1; D perhaps matches TRBD1 (6 bases). CDR3 length: 14 amino acids. The V end was cut by 4 bases, the J end by 4 bases, with 12 bases between. Germline assignment: CDR1 SGHRS and CDR2 YFSETQ.